This is a list of T cell receptor beta chains from one sample in a study of blood T cell repertoires in COVID-19. Here immunoSEQ multiplex PCR was the method, and the copy in TCRdb shows in-frame clones only, minus some. The sample shows some 90,000 clones, about nine tenths of them seen only once. Source material: peripheral blood. The receptors here all came from a man aged 50 or older with acute or convalescent COVID-19. Both conserved end residues are part of each CDR3.

V gene	J gene	CDR3 protein
TRBV4-1	TRBJ1-1	CASSLPVGTPNTEAFF
TRBV12-3/TRBV12-4	TRBJ2-1	CASSGRRDEQFF
TRBV4-2	TRBJ1-4	CASSQDRGPANEKLFF
TRBV5-1	TRBJ1-3	CASSSRTENTIYF
TRBV10-3	TRBJ1-2	CAISRTGGYGYTF
TRBV9	TRBJ1-2	CASSDRSPGGYTF
TRBV19	TRBJ2-5	CASSRVQGTGETQYF
TRBV7-9	TRBJ2-3	CASSLAFGGGLGDTQYF
TRBV6-5	TRBJ2-5	CASSYGGRGETQYF
TRBV9	TRBJ2-2	CASSTRQGGGAGELFF
TRBV5-1	TRBJ1-4	CASSLRDRGEKLFF
TRBV4-1	TRBJ1-1	CASSQRGEAFF
TRBV12-3/TRBV12-4	TRBJ2-1	CASRALDYNEQFF
TRBV10-3	TRBJ2-7	CAISEGGSGDEQYF
TRBV6-2/TRBV6-3	TRBJ2-3	CASRPLAGGQYTQYF
TRBV9	TRBJ2-7	CASSVGGTGTYEQYF
TRBV7-6	TRBJ2-5	CASSFRTSGGETQYF
TRBV5-1	TRBJ2-1	CASGPGLGINEQFF
TRBV7-2	TRBJ2-5	CASSTYGTPSQETQYF
TRBV5-4	TRBJ2-5	CASSFGQGTRETQYF
TRBV30	TRBJ1-5	CAWSGTGVNQPQHF
TRBV19	TRBJ1-5	CASSPQGIGQPQHF